These 15 T cell receptor beta chains were all obtained from the same sample, sequenced in a study of beta chain features in type 1 diabetes. The study reverse transcribed the entire isolated RNA, so it sequenced expressed TCRB transcripts. Libraries were prepared by immunoSEQ multiplex PCR; TCRdb keeps only in-frame clonotypes and omits some of them. This table holds 810,000 or so clones, under 20% found once. Sequencing was carried out using naive CD4+ T cells from blood. These receptors all stem from a woman aged 18 to 35 in good health.

The chain couples TRBV29-1 to TRBJ2-7, with D perhaps TRBD2 (6 bases). CDR1 SQVTM and CDR2 ANQGSEA come from the germline V gene. The V end lost 4 bases, the J end lost 0 bases, and 19 bases lay between the germline ends. CDR3 length equals 16 residues. In DNA form, the CDR3 reads TGCAGCGTTGGAGTTGGCAGCGGGCCGAGCTCCTACGAGCAGTACTTC. Translating gives CSVGVGSGPSSYEQYF.

This chain joins TRBV5-1 and TRBJ2-1; D uncertain. V was clipped by 2 bases and J by 0 bases, with 9 bases between them. CDR1 and CDR2 (germline): SGHRS, YFSETQ. This CDR3 is built from 15 residues. The DNA for the CDR3 is TGCGCCAGCAGCTTATTTGGGATCTCCTACAATGAGCAGTTCTTC. This gives the protein CASSLFGISYNEQFF.

The chain couples TRBV7-2 to TRBJ1-1; D remains ambiguous. The germline V gene has CDR1 SGHTA and CDR2 FQGNSA. The V end lost 6 bases, the J end lost 0 bases, and 17 bases lay between the germline ends. This CDR3 is built from 16 residues. The CDR3 spells CASSRNMAVMNTEAFF. The DNA of the CDR3 is TGTGCCAGCAGTCGGAATATGGCGGTTATGAACACTGAAGCTTTCTTT.

This chain joins TRBV28 and TRBJ1-5, with D hard to call. Germline V gene data show CDR1 as MDHEN and CDR2 as SYDVKM. Trimming cost V 1 base and J 2 bases, with 9 bases left between them. The CDR3 spans 15 residues. CDR3 sequence: CASSLSGDGNQPQHF. The CDR3 nucleotides read TGTGCCAGCAGTTTATCGGGTGATGGCAATCAGCCCCAGCATTTT.

To note about this clone: This CDR3 is also generated by other DNA sequences in the sample. The CDR3 DNA reads as TGTGCCAGCAGTTTTTCGGGTAATCAGCCCCAGCATTTT. Amino acid sequence: CASSFSGNQPQHF. The rearrangement joins TRBV28 to TRBJ1-5, with unresolved D. The germline V gene encodes CDR1 MDHEN and CDR2 SYDVKM. The ends were cut back, 3 bases at V and 4 bases at J, with 7 bases in the middle. The CDR3 spans 13 residues.

As concerns this clone: At one end, the junction sequence differs from germline, possibly due to a read error. J is TRBJ2-7 and V is TRBV6-1; D may correspond to TRBD1 or TRBD2 (5 bases each). Germline loops: CDR1 MNHNS, CDR2 SASEGT. The CDR3 covers 11 residues. The CDR3 spells CASSEPGPPCF. The CDR3 coding sequence is TGTGCCAGCAGTGAACCGGGACCCCCTTGCTTC.

The chain is built from TRBV28 and TRBJ2-4; the D gene is possibly TRBD1 (5 bases). Germline V lookup: CDR1 MDHEN, CDR2 SYDVKM. The CDR3 length is 13 residues. V was trimmed by 8 bases and J by 4 bases, leaving 12 bases between them. The CDR3 loop reads CASGPDTKNIQYF. The CDR3 DNA follows: TGTGCCAGCGGCCCGGACACTAAAAACATTCAGTACTTC. Drawing the rest from reference TRBV28 and TRBJ2-4, the complete variable domain is DVKVTQSSRYLVKRTGEKVFLECVQDMDHENMFWYRQDPGLGLRLIYFSYDVKMKEKGDIPEGYSVSREKKERFSLILESASTNQTSMYLCASGPDTKNIQYFGAGTRLSVL.

This clone was picked up a small number of times. The V call is TRBV27, the J call TRBJ2-1; D is possibly TRBD2 (6 bases). Between the trimmed V and J ends, which lost 7 bases and 7 bases, there was a span of 23 bases. This CDR3 is 16 amino acids long. From germline, CDR1 is MNHEY and CDR2 SMNVEV (reference sequence). CDR3 nucleotides: TGTGCCAGCACCGCATTACTAGCCGGGTCAAAGAATGAGCAGTTCTTC. The encoded protein is CASTALLAGSKNEQFF.

This clone was recorded a few times. This chain connects TRBV27 to TRBJ1-1; D uncertain. This CDR3 comprises 11 residues. Germline V gene data show CDR1 as MNHEY and CDR2 as SMNVEV (reference sequence). V was cut by 6 bases and J by 0 bases, with 2 bases left in between. CDR3 amino acids: CASRVNTEAFF. The CDR3 bases are TGTGCCAGCAGGGTGAACACTGAAGCTTTCTTT.

The chain employs TRBV6-1 and TRBJ2-6; D may be TRBD2 (5 bases). V was clipped by 6 bases and J by 1 base, with 10 bases between them. Germline loops: CDR1 MNHNS, CDR2 SASEGT. The CDR3 is 15 amino acids. CDR3 in amino acids: CASRPGGSGANVLTF. The CDR3 DNA reads TGTGCCAGCAGGCCCGGCGGGTCTGGGGCCAACGTCCTGACTTTC.

In this sample, this clone turned up a few times. The rearrangement links TRBV7-9 to TRBJ2-5; TRBD1 matches at 7 bases. Trimming took 1 base from V and 4 from J; bases not matched to a gene: 0. The CDR3 runs 13 residues. The germline CDR1 and CDR2 sequences are SEHNR and FQNEAQ (reference sequence). CDR3 sequence reads: CASSLDRGETQYF. The CDR3 region has the DNA TGTGCCAGCAGCTTAGACAGGGGAGAGACCCAGTACTTC. Together with reference TRBV7-9 and TRBJ2-5, the CDR3 gives the full variable domain: DTGVSQNPRHKITKRGQNVTFRCDPISEHNRLYWYRQTLGQGPEFLTYFQNEAQLEKSRLLSDRFSAERPKGSFSTLEIQRTEQGDSAMYLCASSLDRGETQYFGPGTRLLVL.

This clone was seen a handful of times. V gene TRBV28 combines with J gene TRBJ1-2; 8 bases align to TRBD1. The J segment lost 4 bases and the V segment lost 7 bases, leaving 8 bases of the junction unmatched. Germline lookup yields CDR1 MDHEN and CDR2 SYDVKM. CDR3 size: 14 residues. For the CDR3, the DNA is TGTGCCAGCAATCGACGGACAGGGACCTATGGCTACACCTTC. It is translated as CASNRRTGTYGYTF.

This clone has only a few counts. The chain recombines TRBV11-2 with TRBJ1-1; TRBD1 matches 7 bases. Germline loops: CDR1 SGHAT, CDR2 FQNNGV. V lost 3 bases to trimming and J lost 11 bases; unmatched junction nucleotides: 6. The CDR3 length is 12 residues. The CDR3 loop reads CASSFSRGAAFF. The CDR3, as DNA: TGTGCCAGCAGCTTTAGCAGGGGGGCCGCTTTCTTT.

This clone has only a few counts. The chain combines TRBV18 with TRBJ2-5; TRBD1 aligns across 10 bases. This CDR3 has 14 residues. With 6 bases clipped from V and 5 bases from J, the junction kept 6 bases outside the gene matches. Germline V lookup: CDR1 KGHSH, CDR2 LQKENI. The CDR3 is CASSPGQGIETQYF. The CDR3 region has the DNA TGTGCCAGCTCGCCGGGACAGGGGATTGAGACCCAGTACTTC.

In its sample, this clone was seen a few times. The chain is built from TRBV28 and TRBJ1-1, with a weak D call TRBD1 (6 bases). CDR3 length: 12 residues. V lost 3 bases to trimming and J lost 7 bases, with 9 bases between them. Germline-derived CDR1 and CDR2 are MDHEN and SYDVKM. In DNA form, the CDR3 reads TGTGCCAGCAGTTTGTTGGACAGTGAAGCTTTCTTT. This gives the protein CASSLLDSEAFF. Combining the CDR3 with reference TRBV28 and TRBJ1-1 gives the whole variable domain DVKVTQSSRYLVKRTGEKVFLECVQDMDHENMFWYRQDPGLGLRLIYFSYDVKMKEKGDIPEGYSVSREKKERFSLILESASTNQTSMYLCASSLLDSEAFFGQGTRLTVV.